This entry lists 11 T cell receptor beta chains sequenced from one sample in a study of shared T cell receptors in the human thymus. Measured with immunoSEQ multiplex PCR; TCRdb has only the in-frame clones, and not every one. The sample holds about 610,000 clones, around 87% seen once. These data were likewise used in another study, on human thymus T cells.

Sequenced: thymocytes. The receptor set was obtained from a boy in the first two years of life with a congenital heart defect.

J is TRBJ2-1 and V is TRBV7-9; 10 bases agree with TRBD2. The CDR3 spans 16 residues. CDR1 and CDR2 (germline): SEHNR, FQNEAQ (reference sequence). V dropped 0 bases and J dropped 10; count of bases not matched to a gene: 9. The DNA of the CDR3 is TGTGCCAGCAGCTTAGCCCGACTAGCGGGTGGACTAGAGCAGTTCTTC. This sequence encodes CASSLARLAGGLEQFF.

This rearrangement joins TRBV6-5 to TRBJ1-4; a possible D gene is TRBD1 (5 bases). Germline-derived CDR1 and CDR2 are MNHEY and SVGAGI. This CDR3 has 16 amino acids. V lost 3 bases, J lost 4 bases, and 15 bases lay in between. CDR3 nucleotides: TGTGCCAGCAGTTATAGGGCAGGGAGGATTAATGAAAAACTGTTTTTT. It codes for CASSYRAGRINEKLFF.

This clone was counted between two and nine times. The chain carries TRBV19 and TRBJ2-7; 7 bases map to TRBD1. The ends lost 5 bases at V and 2 bases at J; junction bases unmatched: 9. CDR3 length: 15 amino acids. CDR1 is LNHDA and CDR2 is SQIVND in the germline V gene (reference sequence). The CDR3, as DNA: TGTGCCAGTAGTCCGACAGGGCTGATCCCCTACGAGCAGTACTTC. Residues: CASSPTGLIPYEQYF.

This chain links TRBV4-3 with TRBJ2-3; the D gene is possibly TRBD2 (6 bases). Trimming left V 4 bases short and J 3 bases short, with 17 bases between. The germline V gene has CDR1 LGHNA and CDR2 YSLEER. The CDR3 sequence is 16 residues long. The CDR3 nucleotides are TGCGCCAGCAGCCCGCATTTGCGCGGGGATACAGATACGCAGTATTTT. Protein product: CASSPHLRGDTDTQYF.

The rearrangement joins TRBV28 to TRBJ2-7; 8 nucleotides agree with TRBD1. The CDR3 has 15 amino acids. The germline CDR1 and CDR2 sequences are MDHEN and SYDVKM. With 4 bases clipped from V and 5 bases from J, the junction kept 10 bases outside the gene matches. This CDR3 is CASSWGQVNINEQYF. CDR3 nucleotide sequence: TGTGCCAGCAGTTGGGGACAGGTAAACATCAACGAGCAGTACTTC.

The chain employs TRBV4-3 and TRBJ2-1, with 8 bases identical to TRBD2. V lost 0 bases and J lost 8; bases outside the gene matches: 9. The CDR3 loop spans 16 amino acids. The germline gives CDR1 LGHNA, CDR2 YSLEER. The CDR3 nucleotides read TGCGCCAGCAGCCAAGACTCTCGGACTAGCATAGATGAGCAGTTCTTC. It is translated as CASSQDSRTSIDEQFF.

This sequence joins TRBV5-1 and TRBJ2-7; the match to TRBD2 covers 14 bases. This CDR3 has 17 amino acids. Germline loops: CDR1 SGHRS, CDR2 YFSETQ. With 0 bases clipped from V and 5 bases from J, the junction kept 7 bases outside the gene matches. The CDR3 reads CASSLAMGLAGVNEQYF. The CDR3 region has the DNA TGCGCCAGCAGCTTGGCTATGGGACTAGCGGGAGTCAACGAGCAGTACTTC.

V usage is TRBV30 and J usage is TRBJ1-3, with no clear D. The V end was cut by 0 bases, the J end by 0 bases, with 9 bases between. CDR3 size: 15 residues. In germline, CDR1 is GTSNPN, CDR2 SVGIG (reference sequence). The CDR3 loop reads CAWSVRGVSGNTIYF. The CDR3 nucleotides read TGTGCCTGGAGTGTACGTGGAGTCTCTGGAAACACCATATATTTT.

The chain carries TRBV27 and TRBJ2-4; no definite D call. The V end lost 7 bases, the J end lost 0 bases, and 13 bases lay between the germline ends. Germline CDR1 and CDR2: MNHEY and SMNVEV (reference sequence). The CDR3 is 15 residues long. Written as DNA, the CDR3 is TGTGCCAGCACCTTTCGCGTTGTAGCCAAAAACATTCAGTACTTC. Translation: CASTFRVVAKNIQYF.

The genes are TRBV5-1 and TRBJ2-3; D may be TRBD2 (5 bases). Trimming cost V 0 bases and J 3 bases, with 17 bases left between them. Per the germline V gene, CDR1 is SGHRS and CDR2 is YFSETQ. This CDR3 comprises 17 residues. CDR3 bases: TGCGCCAGCAGCTTGGCCCCTTCTGAGCGGCGAACAGATACGCAGTATTTT. Its protein product is CASSLAPSERRTDTQYF.

The chain links TRBV7-6 to TRBJ2-1; 14 positions match TRBD2. V lost 0 bases and J lost 0; bases outside the gene matches: 1. The CDR3 runs to 18 residues. Germline V lookup: CDR1 SGHVS, CDR2 FNYEAQ. The CDR3 protein is CASSLAGTSGSSYNEQFF. The CDR3 coding sequence is TGTGCCAGCAGCTTAGCGGGGACTAGCGGGAGCTCCTACAATGAGCAGTTCTTC.